The 12 T cell receptor beta chains in this list originate from one sample, sequenced in a study of spatial heterogeneity in lung cancer. Study-level points and caveats: In tumors, expanded intratumoral alpha and beta TCR counts tracked mutation counts.

Specified time point: sample taken at primary tumor resection. Each CDR3 protein is one row after TCRdb ran MiXCR on the 5' RACE reads. Among 21,000 or so distinct CDR3 sequences listed, 5% to 7.5% were seen once. These receptors' antigens are unknown. The specimen comprised lung tumor tissue, sampled at surgery. Every receptor here comes from a male donor with early-stage non-small cell lung cancer.

The chain uses TRBV30 and TRBJ2-3, with D perhaps matching TRBD1 or TRBD2 (6 bases each). Germline CDR1 is GTSNPN and CDR2 is SVGIG (reference sequence). Trimming stripped 4 bases from V and 2 bases from J, with 16 bases between. The CDR3 has 15 amino acids. CDR3 amino acids: CAWKLKGGPTDTQYF. The CDR3 DNA reads TGTGCCTGGAAACTAAAAGGGGGGCCCACAGATACGCAGTATTTT.

This clonotype was recorded many times. V gene TRBV28 combines with J gene TRBJ2-7, with D possibly matching TRBD1 (5 bases). Germline lookup yields CDR1 MDHEN and CDR2 SYDVKM. The ends were cut back, 2 bases at V and 2 bases at J, with 13 bases in the middle. The CDR3 is 15 residues long. CDR3: CASSLPSPGTYEQYF. The CDR3 bases are TGTGCCAGCAGTTTACCGTCCCCAGGGACCTACGAGCAGTACTTC.

By its share, this clonotype is medium-sized (0.01 to 0.1%). The chain couples TRBV7-2 to TRBJ1-4; D might be TRBD1 (5 bases). The CDR3 spans 15 residues. Trimming stripped 0 bases from V and 6 bases from J, with 11 bases between. Germline V lookup: CDR1 SGHTA, CDR2 FQGNSA. The CDR3 sequence: CASSLAGREYEKLFF. The CDR3 DNA sequence: TGTGCCAGCAGCTTAGCGGGCAGGGAATATGAAAAACTGTTTTTT.

This clonotype was observed at least ten times. The junction and the germline gene differ at one end; a read error may be behind it. This rearrangement joins TRBV20-1 to TRBJ1-1; D not certain. Germline assignment: CDR1 DFQATT and CDR2 SNEGSKA (reference sequence). The CDR3 runs to 11 residues. The DNA of the CDR3 is TGCAGTGTTAGAGGTTGGACTGAAGCTTTCTTT. Translation: CSVRGWTEAFF.

The table lists this clonotype with many counts. This sequence joins TRBV11-1 and TRBJ2-7, with D maybe TRBD1 (5 bases). V was shortened by 5 bases and J by 7 bases, with 12 bases between the two germline ends. Germline V CDR1 and CDR2: SGHAT, FQDESV (reference sequence). The length of the CDR3 is 12 residues. CDR3 coding DNA: TGTGCCAGCAGCCCACAGGAGTTAGAGCAGTACTTC. Protein product: CASSPQELEQYF.

This sequence joins TRBV20-1 and TRBJ2-5, with a tentative D call TRBD1 (6 bases). CDR1 is DFQATT, CDR2 SNEGSKA, per germline (reference sequence). V was cut by 1 base and J by 4 bases, with 19 bases left in between. The CDR3 covers 16 residues. The CDR3 bases are TGCAGTGCTAGAGGCCAGGGGCCGGTGTTGGGAGAGACCCAGTACTTC. Encoded protein: CSARGQGPVLGETQYF.

The CDR3 DNA reads as TGTGCCAGCTCAGAACGGGACTCGGGTTCACCCCTCCACTTT. This translates into CASSERDSGSPLHF. The chain carries TRBV18 and TRBJ1-6, with D perhaps TRBD1 (5 bases). CDR1 KGHSH and CDR2 LQKENI come from the germline V gene. The CDR3 loop spans 14 amino acids. Trimming removed 5 bases from V and 9 bases from J, with 14 bases in between.

This clonotype was observed many times. V and J are TRBV10-3 and TRBJ2-1, with a possible D match to TRBD1 (6 bases). CDR3 length: 15 amino acids. Germline CDR1 and CDR2: ENHRY and SYGVKD. Trimming removed 0 bases at V and 8 bases at J, with 14 bases between. The CDR3 DNA sequence: TGTGCCATCAGTGAGTCGACCGGCGCAGGGGATGAGCAGTTCTTC. Residues: CAISESTGAGDEQFF.

This clonotype has ten or more counts. The V and J genes are TRBV6-2 or TRBV6-3 and TRBJ2-7, with a possible D match to TRBD1 (6 bases). Trimming cost V 2 bases and J 7 bases, with 15 bases left between them. The V gene's germline CDR1 is MNHEY and CDR2 SVGEGT. The CDR3 runs 14 residues. This CDR3 is CASSYLGGVVEQYF. The CDR3 DNA is TGTGCCAGCAGTTACCTAGGGGGAGTGGTAGAGCAGTACTTC.

This clonotype was counted a few times. One end of the junction is discordant with germline, which a read error may explain. The chain carries TRBV19 and TRBJ2-7; no clear D. Germline assignment: CDR1 LNHDA and CDR2 SQIVND (reference sequence). The CDR3 runs to 10 residues. The CDR3 region is CASSKKESRF. The CDR3 coding sequence is TGTGCCAGTAGTAAAAAGGAATCACGCTTC.

This clonotype was found many times. V usage is TRBV11-3 and J usage is TRBJ2-1, with D perhaps given as TRBD1 or TRBD2 (5 bases each). The CDR3 runs 16 residues. The V end lost 0 bases, the J end lost 5 bases, and 14 bases lay between the germline ends. Germline V CDR1 and CDR2: SGHNT, YENEEA. CDR3 residues: CASSLDKGTADNEQFF. The CDR3 DNA reads as TGTGCCAGCAGCTTAGATAAGGGGACCGCTGACAATGAGCAGTTCTTC.

This clonotype was seen repeatedly, ten times or more. This sequence joins TRBV24-1 and TRBJ2-1; TRBD2 might be the D (5 bases). Germline loops: CDR1 KGHDR, CDR2 SFDVKD. Trimming pared 0 bases from V and 0 bases from J, leaving 11 bases between. CDR3 size: 17 residues. The CDR3 nucleotides are TGTGCCACCAGTGATTTGCGGGCGGGCAGCTCCTACAATGAGCAGTTCTTC. The encoded protein is CATSDLRAGSSYNEQFF.